The sequence of this T cell receptor beta chain was determined in a study of shared clonotypes between healthy human individuals (dated by TCRdb to 2020 to 2022). In the study overall: The cohort included a few men and a couple of women between 18 and 49 years of age. For each donor, CD4 naive and CD4 memory were each run on three plates, CD8 naive on two plates, and CD8 memory on one plate. Blood TCR repertoires of about 5 healthy adults were deeply sequenced to estimate repertoire size and the extent of clonotype sharing between individuals. Different laboratories and diverse techniques were used to prepare libraries and sequence TCR repertoires, to increase sequencing depth and limit assay-specific biases. Per donor, leukapheresis produced somewhere between about 0.85 and 9.5 billion PBMCs. What the work shows at the level of the full study, not this receptor alone: Only blood was sampled, and tissue TCR repertoires likely differ from those in blood. Even with the large sequencing depth, rarefaction of the sorted-subset datasets indicated that sequencing was incomplete. Pairwise subsampling indicated that sequencing depth was expected to affect the degree of clonotype sharing among donors. Naive subsets generally had larger estimated clonotype richness than memory subsets. Because the study included only a small number of donors, the genetic and exposure-history diversity represented was limited. Compared with non-shared clonotypes, the clonotypes found in all four sorted-subset donors had higher generation probabilities. Approximately 4.8% of naive CD4, roughly 3.6% of naive CD8, approximately 2.2% of memory CD4, and more than 0.35% of memory CD8 clonotypes were shared across several donors.

Remarks on this clone: Its antigen is unknown. No base quality information exists; no much larger clone differs at one position.

Donors were healthy HIV-negative adults with no recently reported acute infections or vaccinations. Every donor was a Caucasian adult residing in Nashville, Tennessee, USA. Magnetic negative selection was used to enrich CD4+ T cells, after which naive cells were positively selected on CD45RA and the negative fraction became the memory subset. Blood was collected by leukapheresis, and PBMCs were isolated by Ficoll-Histopaque density gradient centrifugation and then cryopreserved in liquid nitrogen vapor phase. Purity and quantity of every magnetically sorted T cell population were checked by analytical flow cytometry. Genomic DNA was isolated from every sorted fraction and measured by UV absorbance on a Nanodrop 2000c. V and J are trimmed by 0 bases and 4 bases, and the gene matches miss 4 bases of the junction. From the cysteine through the phenylalanine, the CDR3 covers 16 amino acids. The read is trimmed to its CDR3 DNA, 48 bases read in frame from base 1. Taken from the germline V gene, the CDR1 and CDR2 loops are SGHNT and YENEEA.

Using the deep immunoSEQ assay, TCR CDR3 regions were amplified from genomic DNA by multiplex PCR. Genomic DNA extracted from each cell subset was distributed evenly over all wells of several immunoSEQ 96-well plates, and each plate served as one replicate. Each replicate PCR for sorted subsets received roughly 0.2 ug genomic DNA, equal to roughly 30,000 T cell genomes. The purified libraries were quantified using a Qubit 3.0 fluorometer, sized with a Bioanalyzer 2100, and then quantified again using the KAPA Library Quantification kit. Each immunoSEQ 96-well plate was sequenced on its own single-read 150-cycle Illumina NextSeq 550 flow cell. The authors' pipeline ran thus. Because only junctional sequences without quality scores were contained in the immunoSEQ output, filtering matching that applied to full-length reads could not be performed. To assign V/J genes and CDR3, sequences were annotated against IMGT germline references using PyIR, a Python wrapper for IgBLAST v1.9. Reads were removed for weak V/J assignments (E-value above 1e-6), missing CDR3, stop codons, out-of-frame junctions, or ambiguous translated residues. A V3J clonotype was defined by an identical inferred V gene, J gene, and CDR3 amino acid sequence. Percentage overlap between repertoires was calculated by dividing the number of shared unique clonotypes by the size of the smaller repertoire. Three approaches were used to assess repertoire richness: RTK rarefaction, the Chao1 estimator, and Recon v2.1 estimates of unobserved clonotypes. Generation probabilities were computed with OLGA for all TCRbeta clonotypes obtained by the gDNA method from a handful of donors. Here the immuneACCESS table is served through TCRdb, limited to in-frame sequences with V and J called. Missing clones are a known gap in these copies; in checked studies unresolved V genes cover under half, and the rest lacks a known reason. The DNA was the basis for D and trimming; V, J and clone size are from that table. The sample table contains about 2.4 million clones; only one count was recorded for under 95% of them. The ten largest make up approximately 0.36% of the sample.

Rearrangement joined TRBV11-3 to TRBJ2-1; the central 9 bases match TRBD2. The source material was naive CD4+ T cells from PBMCs. The label giving this sample's cell subset or site can be read as: CD45RA+ positively selected. The sequence came from a man younger than 30 in good health. Some clones in this sample may be carry-over from other donors' samples. The nucleotide sequence is given as TGTGCCAGCAGCTTAGATGTTCTAGCGGGGTACAATGAGCAGTTCTTC. This yields the protein CASSLDVLAGYNEQFF.